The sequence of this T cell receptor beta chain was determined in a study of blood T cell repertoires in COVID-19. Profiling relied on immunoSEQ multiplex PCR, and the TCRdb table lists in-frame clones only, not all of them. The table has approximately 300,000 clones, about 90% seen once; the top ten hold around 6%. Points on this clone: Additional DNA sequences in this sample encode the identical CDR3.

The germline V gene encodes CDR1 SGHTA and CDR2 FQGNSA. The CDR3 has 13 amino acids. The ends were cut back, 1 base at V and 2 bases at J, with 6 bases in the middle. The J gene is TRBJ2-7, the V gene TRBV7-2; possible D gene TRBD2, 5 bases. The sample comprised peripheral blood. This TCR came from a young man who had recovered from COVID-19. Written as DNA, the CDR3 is TGTGCCAGCAGCTTAGGAGGGCCCTACGAGCAGTACTTC. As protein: CASSLGGPYEQYF.